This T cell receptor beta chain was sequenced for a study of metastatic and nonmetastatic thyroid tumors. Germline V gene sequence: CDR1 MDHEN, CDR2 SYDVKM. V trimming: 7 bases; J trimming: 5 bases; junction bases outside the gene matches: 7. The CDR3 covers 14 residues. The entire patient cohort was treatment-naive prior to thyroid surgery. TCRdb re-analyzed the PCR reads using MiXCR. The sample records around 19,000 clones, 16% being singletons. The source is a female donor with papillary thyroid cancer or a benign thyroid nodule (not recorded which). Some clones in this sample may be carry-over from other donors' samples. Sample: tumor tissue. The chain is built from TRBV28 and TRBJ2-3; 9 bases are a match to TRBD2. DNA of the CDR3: TGTGCCAGCACCGACGGCGGGAGGGGAGATACGCAGTATTTT. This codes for CASTDGGRGDTQYF.